This T cell receptor beta chain was sequenced during a study of blood T cell repertoires in COVID-19. The overall study: The study drew acute and convalescent COVID-19 samples from the United States, Italy and Spain.

After removal of 0 bases from V and 7 bases from J, the junction contained 4 bases not matched to a gene. Germline V gene sequence: CDR1 MNHEY, CDR2 SVGAGI. The CDR3 covers 14 residues. Clones were sequenced by immunoSEQ multiplex PCR, and TCRdb holds only the in-frame ones, with some missing. Among 90,000 to 120,000 clones listed, around 82% were seen once. The receptor was isolated from a human donor in a cohort sampled during active COVID-19. Sequencing was performed on peripheral blood. This chain joins TRBV6-5 and TRBJ1-1, with TRBD1 matching 8 bases. The CDR3 sequence is CASSYSRGPGEAFF. CDR3 bases: TGTGCCAGCAGTTACTCCAGGGGGCCAGGTGAAGCTTTCTTT.